This T cell receptor beta chain was found in a study of technical replicates of blood from a few donors. Here immunoSEQ multiplex PCR was the method, and the copy in TCRdb shows in-frame clones only, minus some. The table includes 70,000 to 85,000 clones, approximately 90% detected once. Germline CDR1 MNHEY, CDR2 SMNVEV (reference sequence). Germline trimming cut 5 bases from V and 4 bases from J; bases unmatched to any gene: 7. The length of the CDR3 is 16 residues. The specimen was T cells isolated from PBMCs. This chain uses TRBV27 with TRBJ2-1, with 11 bases lining up with TRBD1. This TCR came from a human donor in good health. Written as DNA, the CDR3 is TGTGCCAGCAGTCCTTCCGGGACAGGGGGGTACAATGAGCAGTTCTTC. Its protein product is CASSPSGTGGYNEQFF.